Below are 27 T cell receptor beta chains sequenced from a single sample in a study of Graves' ophthalmopathy and Graves' hyperthyroidism. Amplification targeted the TCR beta CDR3 regions, with RNA transcripts as the source material. The first round was an RT-PCR with HTBI primers, and the second round was a multiplex PCR. TCRdb fed the multiplex PCR reads into MiXCR, producing one record per CDR3 protein. This sample carries 150,000 or so distinct CDR3 sequences, roughly two fifths of them seen once, and the ten largest clones take nearly 9%. Sequencing was done on a sample of peripheral blood. These receptors originate from a man younger than 40 with Graves' ophthalmopathy.

This clonotype was detected many times. The chain is built from TRBV6-2 or TRBV6-3 and TRBJ2-7; tentatively, D is TRBD2 (5 bases). CDR3 length equals 17 residues. V lost 0 bases and J lost 5, with 20 bases in between. CDR1 is MNHEY and CDR2 is SVGEGT in the germline V gene. As DNA, the CDR3 is TGTGCCAGCAGTTACTCGACCCGGACTTATCCATCCCACGAGCAGTACTTC. Translated: CASSYSTRTYPSHEQYF.

V gene TRBV12-3 or TRBV12-4 combines with J gene TRBJ2-2; 8 positions agree with TRBD1. The CDR3 contains 16 residues. The V gene end was trimmed by 3 bases and the J gene end by 4 bases; junction bases not matched to a gene: 7. The CDR3 nucleotides are TGTGCCAGCAGTTTTCAGGGGGCGGTTGGCACCGGGGAGCTGTTTTTT. Translating gives CASSFQGAVGTGELFF.

The chain is built from TRBV11-3 and TRBJ2-5; TRBD2 aligns across 9 bases. CDR1 and CDR2 from the germline V gene are SGHNT and YENEEA. V trimming: 4 bases; J trimming: 3 bases; junction bases outside the gene matches: 9. The CDR3 length is 16 residues. The CDR3 loop is CASSYGAAGGEETQYF. CDR3 nucleotide sequence: TGTGCCAGCAGCTATGGCGCAGCGGGAGGCGAAGAGACCCAGTACTTC.

This clonotype was found many times. The chain employs TRBV6-6 and TRBJ2-5, with 8 positions matching TRBD1. The CDR3 has 14 residues. The junction had 10 bases not matched to a gene; V was cut back by 8 bases and J by 5 bases. CDR1 and CDR2 from the germline V gene are MNHNY and SVGAGI (reference sequence). The CDR3 DNA reads as TGTGCCAGCTCTCGGGACAGGTTCATGGAGACCCAGTACTTC. This sequence encodes CASSRDRFMETQYF.

This clonotype has at least ten counts. The V gene is TRBV7-2, the J gene TRBJ2-7; 8 bases map to TRBD2. Germline-derived CDR1 and CDR2 are SGHTA and FQGNSA. The CDR3 is 15 amino acids. The trim removed 5 bases at V and 0 bases at J, leaving 6 bases unmatched. CDR3 loop: CASSPAGTSSYEQYF. The CDR3 region has the DNA TGTGCCAGCAGCCCCGCCGGGACTAGCTCCTACGAGCAGTACTTC.

Remarks on this clonotype: The junction shows a germline mismatch at one end, possibly a read error. The chain employs TRBV11-2 and TRBJ1-1, with D possibly matching TRBD1 (6 bases). This CDR3 region has 16 residues. Germline V lookup: CDR1 SGHAT, CDR2 FQNNGV. The CDR3 nucleotides are TGTGCCAGCAGCCCCGGCTCCCAGGGGTTGAAAACTGAAGCTTTCTTT. It is translated as CASSPGSQGLKTEAFF.

In this sample, this clonotype turned up many times. The chain couples TRBV30 to TRBJ2-7, with 9 nucleotides matching TRBD2. The V gene's germline CDR1 is GTSNPN and CDR2 SVGIG (reference sequence). CDR3 size: 15 residues. Germline trimming cut 1 base from V and 3 bases from J; bases unmatched to any gene: 7. The CDR3 DNA reads as TGTGCCTGGAGTGGTACCGCGGGAGGGCTCTACGAGCAGTACTTC. Protein: CAWSGTAGGLYEQYF.

At least ten counts were recorded for this clonotype. The J gene is TRBJ1-2, the V gene TRBV6-2 or TRBV6-3; D gene ambiguous. The CDR3 consists of 11 residues. Germline CDR1 is MNHEY and CDR2 is SVGEGT. With 7 bases removed from V and 8 bases from J, the gap between germline ends came to 11 bases. CDR3 loop: CASNQAGGYTF. CDR3 bases: TGTGCCAGCAACCAGGCTGGAGGCTACACCTTC.

There are many counts of this clonotype. The gene calls are TRBV6-2 or TRBV6-3 and TRBJ2-7; 11 bases align to TRBD2. Germline V gene sequence: CDR1 MNHEY, CDR2 SVGEGT. CDR3 size: 17 residues. With 2 bases clipped from V and 0 bases from J, the junction kept 6 bases outside the gene matches. This CDR3 reads CASSYGAGTSGSYEQYF. The CDR3 nucleotides are TGTGCCAGCAGTTACGGTGCCGGGACTAGCGGCTCCTACGAGCAGTACTTC.

This clonotype was counted a few times. As DNA, the CDR3 is TGTGCCAGCAGCTTAGAGGCGGGAGGGCACTACGAGCAGTACTTC. Translated, it gives CASSLEAGGHYEQYF. This chain joins TRBV11-2 and TRBJ2-7, with 9 nucleotides matching TRBD2. Germline loops: CDR1 SGHAT, CDR2 FQNNGV. The length of the CDR3 is 15 residues. The J segment lost 3 bases and the V segment lost 0 bases, leaving 3 bases of the junction unmatched.

The genes are TRBV24-1 and TRBJ2-7; no firm D call. This CDR3 contains 13 residues. With 4 bases removed from V and 4 bases from J, the gap between germline ends came to 10 bases. The germline V gene encodes CDR1 KGHDR and CDR2 SFDVKD. CDR3 residues: CATSEADKYEQYF. The DNA for the CDR3 is TGTGCCACCAGTGAGGCTGACAAATACGAGCAGTACTTC.

This clonotype appeared many times. V is TRBV20-1 and J is TRBJ2-5, with TRBD2 matching 9 bases. The CDR3 consists of 13 residues. The germline CDR1 and CDR2 sequences are DFQATT and SNEGSKA (reference sequence). The ends lost 5 bases at V and 5 bases at J; junction bases unmatched: 6. The CDR3 loop reads CSAVAGAGETQYF. For the CDR3, the DNA is TGCAGTGCTGTAGCGGGAGCGGGTGAGACCCAGTACTTC.

This clonotype showed up many times. This rearrangement joins TRBV7-2 to TRBJ2-2; D unclear. Germline V gives CDR1 SGHTA, CDR2 FQGNSA. The V gene lost 3 bases and the J gene lost 1 base, with 9 bases spanning the gap. The CDR3 covers 15 residues. This CDR3 reads CASSFAGLNTGELFF. Written as DNA, the CDR3 is TGTGCCAGCAGCTTTGCAGGCCTGAACACCGGGGAGCTGTTTTTT. The full variable domain, its missing parts supplied by reference TRBV7-2 and TRBJ2-2, is GAGVSQSPSNKVTEKGKDVELRCDPISGHTALYWYRQSLGQGLEFLIYFQGNSAPDKSGLPSDRFSAERTGGSVSTLTIQRTQQEDSAVYLCASSFAGLNTGELFFGEGSRLTVL.

This clonotype showed up just a few times. The gene calls are TRBV7-3 and TRBJ1-1; D remains unclear. The CDR3 spans 15 residues. Trimming removed 0 bases from V and 1 base from J, with 9 bases in between. Germline assignment: CDR1 SGHTA and CDR2 FQGTGA. The CDR3 DNA follows: TGTGCCAGCAGCTTAACTCCCCAGGAGAACACTGAAGCTTTCTTT. Amino acid sequence: CASSLTPQENTEAFF.

J is TRBJ2-7 and V is TRBV20-1; D gene uncertain. Trimming stripped 3 bases from V and 3 bases from J, with 9 bases between. The germline CDR1 and CDR2 sequences are DFQATT and SNEGSKA (reference sequence). The CDR3 loop spans 12 amino acids. The CDR3 spells CSASIPGYEQYF. The CDR3 DNA is TGCAGTGCTAGCATCCCCGGCTACGAGCAGTACTTC.

Judged by abundance, this clonotype is medium-sized (0.01 to 0.1%). The chain combines TRBV30 with TRBJ2-5, with unresolved D. Germline values: CDR1 GTSNPN, CDR2 SVGIG (reference sequence). V lost 4 bases and J 0 bases, leaving 9 bases between the germline ends. This CDR3 spans 13 amino acids. Here the CDR3 reads CAWNPKYQETQYF. DNA for the CDR3: TGTGCCTGGAACCCGAAGTACCAAGAGACCCAGTACTTC.

CDR3 loop: CASSPRGDNSNQPQHF. For the CDR3, the DNA is TGTGCCAGCAGTCCACGGGGAGATAATAGCAATCAGCCCCAGCATTTT. This chain connects TRBV12-3 or TRBV12-4 to TRBJ1-5; D not certain. This CDR3 is built from 16 residues. Between the trimmed V and J ends, which lost 5 bases and 0 bases, there was a span of 14 bases.

In its sample, this clonotype was seen many times. The gene calls are TRBV28 and TRBJ1-4, with no clear D. Germline CDR1 reads MDHEN; CDR2 reads SYDVKM. With 2 bases removed from V and 12 bases from J, the gap between germline ends came to 13 bases. The CDR3 is made up of 13 amino acids. The CDR3 nucleotides are TGTGCCAGCAGTTTAACTAGCCCTCCTGAACTGTTTTTT. Its protein is CASSLTSPPELFF.

This clonotype was counted at least ten times. V is TRBV11-3 and J is TRBJ1-1; no definite D call. The V gene's germline CDR1 is SGHNT and CDR2 YENEEA. The CDR3 runs 13 residues. V was clipped by 1 base and J by 11 bases, with 14 bases between them. The CDR3 region is CASSLAPLKVAFF. The CDR3 region has the DNA TGTGCCAGCAGCTTAGCACCCCTGAAAGTGGCTTTCTTT.

The rearrangement uses TRBV28 and TRBJ2-7; possible D gene TRBD1, 6 bases. The CDR3 spans 14 residues. Germline CDR1 and CDR2: MDHEN and SYDVKM. Deletions cut 4 bases from V and 3 bases from J, with 13 bases between. DNA of the CDR3: TGTGCCAGCAGTTCCCGGACAGTACTCTACGAGCAGTACTTC. This encodes CASSSRTVLYEQYF.

The V call is TRBV12-3 or TRBV12-4, the J call TRBJ1-2; D unclear. Trimming removed 4 bases from V and 7 bases from J, with 10 bases in between. This CDR3 is built from 12 residues. The CDR3 region has the DNA TGTGCCAGCAGTTCAGGCCCCCCTGGCTACACCTTC. Its translation is CASSSGPPGYTF.

The rearrangement links TRBV20-1 to TRBJ1-6; 9 nucleotides match TRBD1. Per the germline V gene, CDR1 is DFQATT and CDR2 is SNEGSKA (reference sequence). This CDR3 is built from 15 residues. The trim removed 0 bases at V and 10 bases at J, leaving 7 bases unmatched. CDR3 residues: CSARDQYRGHSPLHF. DNA for the CDR3: TGCAGTGCTAGAGATCAGTACAGGGGGCACTCACCCCTCCACTTT.

The V gene is TRBV10-3, the J gene TRBJ1-4; 11 nucleotides line up with TRBD1. V shed 6 bases, J shed 7 bases, and the junction held 7 bases outside the gene matches. Germline V lookup: CDR1 ENHRY, CDR2 SYGVKD. CDR3 length: 15 residues. CDR3 in amino acids: CAIRPGTGGAEKLFF. CDR3 in DNA: TGTGCCATCAGACCCGGGACAGGGGGGGCTGAAAAACTGTTTTTT.

This clonotype was seen more than once but under ten times. CDR3 region: CASSLGDRESDQPQHF. CDR3 DNA: TGCGCCAGCAGCTTGGGGGACAGGGAATCCGATCAGCCCCAGCATTTT. This sequence joins TRBV5-1 and TRBJ1-5, with 9 bases fitting TRBD1. In germline, CDR1 is SGHRS, CDR2 YFSETQ. With 0 bases clipped from V and 5 bases from J, the junction kept 6 bases outside the gene matches. The CDR3 has 16 residues.

The J gene is TRBJ1-5, the V gene TRBV30; D possibly corresponds to TRBD1 (6 bases). Germline V gene data show CDR1 as GTSNPN and CDR2 as SVGIG (reference sequence). This CDR3 spans 16 amino acids. V shed 1 base and J shed 6 bases, with 19 bases lying between them. CDR3 sequence reads: CAWSANGGAMSQPQHF. The CDR3 DNA sequence: TGTGCCTGGAGTGCTAACGGGGGGGCCATGAGTCAGCCCCAGCATTTT.

J is TRBJ1-1 and V is TRBV6-1; weak D call: TRBD1 (6 bases). The CDR3 runs 14 residues. V was shortened by 4 bases and J by 10 bases, with 19 bases between the two germline ends. Germline CDR1 is MNHNS and CDR2 is SASEGT. CDR3 sequence (DNA): TGTGCCAGCAGTGGGCAGGGGATCTTCAACGTAGCTTTCTTT. It codes for CASSGQGIFNVAFF.

The chain uses TRBV20-1 and TRBJ1-1, with D hard to call. Deletions cut 2 bases from V and 2 bases from J, with 6 bases between. Germline-derived CDR1 and CDR2 are DFQATT and SNEGSKA (reference sequence). The CDR3 sequence is 12 residues long. CDR3 residues: CSARPGNTEAFF. For the CDR3, the DNA is TGCAGTGCTAGACCGGGAAACACTGAAGCTTTCTTT.